This T cell receptor (beta chain) is from a study of blood T cell repertoires in COVID-19. In the study overall: The cDNA or gDNA used as material had been derived from T cells, B-cell-depleted T cells, or PBMCs.

In the study's own analysis: Estimated nucleated cell counts came from reference gene primer amplification. The protocol was immunoSEQ multiplex PCR, while the TCRdb copy is restricted to in-frame clones and leaves out a portion. The DNA gave D and trimming, while V, J and clone size come from that table. The profile shows hundreds of thousands of clones, around 87% of them singletons. From germline, CDR1 is SGHTA and CDR2 FQGNSA. The CDR3 totals 13 residues. With 2 bases removed from V and 4 bases from J, the gap between germline ends came to 5 bases. The chain uses TRBV7-2 and TRBJ2-2; D call uncertain. This TCR was sampled from a woman aged 45-59 years who had recovered from COVID-19. The sample consisted of peripheral blood. CDR3 protein: CASSLPPTGELFF. CDR3 in DNA: TGTGCCAGCAGCTTACCTCCCACCGGGGAGCTGTTTTTT.